Below are 21 T cell receptor beta chains sequenced from a single sample in a study of CD8 T cells in Susac syndrome. The RNA, about 0.5 to 1 ug, was put through reverse transcription using random hexamers. TCRdb reprocessed the immunoSEQ multiplex PCR reads via MiXCR and lists one record per CDR3 protein. There are about 160,000 distinct CDR3 sequences in the sample; roughly 95% occur only once, and around 0.12% lies in the top ten. The sequenced material came from CD4+ T cells from PBMCs. These receptors all come from a human donor with Susac syndrome.

The chain combines TRBV18 with TRBJ2-1; either TRBD1 or TRBD2 may supply D (6 bases each). In germline, CDR1 is KGHSH, CDR2 LQKENI. There are 17 residues in the CDR3. V was trimmed by 0 bases and J by 7 bases, leaving 19 bases between them. CDR3 nucleotide sequence: TGTGCCAGCTCACCACCGGTGGGGGGCCAGGGCGAAAATGAGCAGTTCTTC. Translation gives CASSPPVGGQGENEQFF.

This chain uses TRBV12-3 or TRBV12-4 with TRBJ2-3; maybe TRBD2 (5 bases). The CDR3 is 11 amino acids. V lost 9 bases to trimming and J lost 4 bases, with 8 bases between them. The CDR3 loop reads CASLEADTQYF. CDR3 in DNA: TGTGCCAGTTTGGAGGCAGATACGCAGTATTTT.

The gene calls are TRBV6-5 and TRBJ2-1, with D unresolved. V was clipped by 10 bases and J by 3 bases, with 13 bases between them. Per germline, CDR1 MNHEY and CDR2 SVGAGI. There are 13 residues in the CDR3. This CDR3 reads CAISGPNYNEQFF. CDR3 bases: TGTGCCATCTCCGGGCCCAACTACAATGAGCAGTTCTTC.

This sequence joins TRBV25-1 and TRBJ1-3, with D possibly TRBD1 on 6 matching bases. V was shortened by 3 bases and J by 4 bases, with 10 bases between the two germline ends. The germline V gene encodes CDR1 MGHDK and CDR2 SYGVNS. The CDR3 runs to 14 residues. The CDR3 loop reads CASSDRGTGNTIYF. The CDR3 nucleotides are TGTGCCAGCAGTGATCGCGGGACAGGAAACACCATATATTTT.

V gene TRBV5-4 combines with J gene TRBJ2-5; 13 bases align to TRBD2. V lost 4 bases, J lost 4 bases, and 4 bases stayed unmatched. Germline CDR1 is SGHNT and CDR2 is YYREEE (reference sequence). The CDR3 covers 15 residues. The CDR3 sequence: CASSALAGGPETQYF. The CDR3 coding sequence is TGTGCCAGCAGCGCACTAGCGGGGGGGCCAGAGACCCAGTACTTC.

The V call is TRBV25-1, the J call TRBJ2-1, with 10 bases identical to TRBD2. Germline loops: CDR1 MGHDK, CDR2 SYGVNS. This CDR3 is built from 16 residues. Trimming took 3 bases from V and 6 from J; bases not matched to a gene: 8. CDR3: CASSDPSGRGLNEQFF. CDR3 DNA: TGTGCCAGCAGTGACCCGAGCGGGAGGGGCCTCAATGAGCAGTTCTTC.

The chain has TRBV27 and TRBJ1-5, with 8 bases that match TRBD1. The germline gives CDR1 MNHEY, CDR2 SMNVEV (reference sequence). The CDR3 length is 14 residues. Germline trimming cut 8 bases from V and 4 bases from J; bases unmatched to any gene: 7. As DNA, the CDR3 is TGTGCCAGCCAAGGGACAGGCCTTAATCAGCCCCAGCATTTT. It encodes CASQGTGLNQPQHF.

This clonotype was detected only once. The chain links TRBV7-9 to TRBJ2-3; 10 bases align to TRBD2. Germline trimming cut 2 bases from V and 5 bases from J; bases unmatched to any gene: 4. The CDR3 contains 15 residues. Germline V gene sequence: CDR1 SEHNR, CDR2 FQNEAQ (reference sequence). The DNA of the CDR3 is TGTGCCAGCAGCTTATCCAGCGGGAGGGTAGATACGCAGTATTTT. Its protein is CASSLSSGRVDTQYF.

The J gene is TRBJ1-2, the V gene TRBV27; a weak D match, TRBD1 (5 bases). The CDR3 sequence is 15 residues long. V gave up 4 bases and J gave up 4 bases, with 16 bases separating them. Germline loops: CDR1 MNHEY, CDR2 SMNVEV (reference sequence). The CDR3 region is CASSSIYGGVYGYTF. CDR3 nucleotide sequence: TGTGCCAGCAGTTCCATATATGGGGGGGTCTATGGCTACACCTTC.

The chain joins TRBV2 to TRBJ1-5, with D unclear. V was pared by 3 bases and J by 9 bases, with 12 bases between. Per germline, CDR1 SNHLY and CDR2 FYNNEI. The CDR3 is 13 amino acids. In DNA, the CDR3 is TGTGCCAGCAGTGACACCAAAACCACGCCCCAGCATTTT. Its translation: CASSDTKTTPQHF.

This clonotype was recorded only once. This chain links TRBV30 with TRBJ2-5; 11 bases map to TRBD2. The CDR3 totals 17 residues. The germline V gene encodes CDR1 GTSNPN and CDR2 SVGIG (reference sequence). With V trimmed by 1 base and J by 1 base, 8 bases remained unmatched. CDR3 amino acids: CAWSGLAGGPTQETQYF. The CDR3, as DNA: TGTGCCTGGAGTGGGCTAGCGGGAGGACCAACCCAAGAGACCCAGTACTTC. Using reference TRBV30 and TRBJ2-5 for the parts outside the CDR3, the full variable domain is SQTIHQWPATLVQPVGSPLSLECTVEGTSNPNLYWYRQAAGRGLQLLFYSVGIGQISSEVPQNLSASRPQDRQFILSSKKLLLSDSGFYLCAWSGLAGGPTQETQYFGPGTRLLVL.

The gene calls are TRBV19 and TRBJ2-1; D is uncertain. Germline values: CDR1 LNHDA, CDR2 SQIVND (reference sequence). V shed 8 bases and J shed 0 bases, with 8 bases lying between them. This CDR3 is 13 amino acids long. In nucleotides, the CDR3 is TGTGCCAGTCTTGATGGCTCCTACAATGAGCAGTTCTTC. This translates into CASLDGSYNEQFF.

This clonotype has a single count. This sequence joins TRBV2 and TRBJ1-6; D is undetermined. CDR1 is SNHLY and CDR2 is FYNNEI in the germline V gene. V shed 8 bases and J shed 9 bases, with 11 bases lying between them. The CDR3 is 12 residues long. The CDR3, as DNA: TGTGCCAGCTCTGCACCTTCTTCACCCCTCCACTTT. Protein: CASSAPSSPLHF. Full variable domain (outside the CDR3, taken from reference TRBV2 and TRBJ1-6): EPEVTQTPSHQVTQMGQEVILRCVPISNHLYFYWYRQILGQKVEFLVSFYNNEISEKSEIFDDQFSVERPDGSNFTLKIRSTKLEDSAMYFCASSAPSSPLHFGNGTRLTVT.

The chain employs TRBV19 and TRBJ1-1, with unresolved D. Germline lookup yields CDR1 LNHDA and CDR2 SQIVND (reference sequence). The CDR3 extends over 14 amino acids. Trimming removed 2 bases at V and 4 bases at J, with 11 bases between. DNA of the CDR3: TGTGCCAGTAGTATAAGTCTCCGGGTCACTGAAGCTTTCTTT. Amino acid sequence: CASSISLRVTEAFF.

The chain is built from TRBV29-1 and TRBJ1-1, with unresolved D. The germline CDR1 and CDR2 sequences are SQVTM and ANQGSEA. The CDR3 contains 12 residues. In DNA, the CDR3 is TGCAGTACAGAGACCCCTAACACTGAAGCTTTCTTT. Protein: CSTETPNTEAFF.

The chain carries TRBV27 and TRBJ1-6, with a possible D match to TRBD1 (5 bases). The CDR3 sequence is 14 residues long. V was trimmed by 3 bases and J by 8 bases, leaving 11 bases between them. Germline CDR1 and CDR2: MNHEY and SMNVEV (reference sequence). This CDR3 is CASSFTGRDSPLHF. In nucleotides, the CDR3 is TGTGCCAGCAGTTTCACCGGCAGGGATTCACCCCTCCACTTT.

The chain links TRBV10-3 to TRBJ1-6, with D unclear. The CDR3 loop spans 10 amino acids. V lost 7 bases and J 18 bases, leaving 13 bases between the germline ends. Germline V gene sequence: CDR1 ENHRY, CDR2 SYGVKD. CDR3 sequence (DNA): TGTGCCATCACATACCCAGCCAACCACTTT. Residues: CAITYPANHF.

The V gene is TRBV2, the J gene TRBJ2-7, with a possible D match to TRBD2 (6 bases). V was pared by 7 bases and J by 5 bases, with 15 bases between. Germline V CDR1 and CDR2: SNHLY, FYNNEI. The CDR3 runs 13 residues. This CDR3 is CASMPRREDEQYV. CDR3 bases: TGTGCCAGCATGCCTCGCAGGGAGGACGAGCAGTACGTC.

This clonotype came up once. The rearrangement joins TRBV7-2 to TRBJ2-5, with TRBD2 identical over 9 bases. The J segment lost 5 bases and the V segment lost 6 bases, leaving 10 bases of the junction unmatched. The CDR3 loop spans 15 amino acids. CDR1 SGHTA and CDR2 FQGNSA come from the germline V gene. CDR3 residues: CASSFQAGGGETQYF. As DNA, the CDR3 is TGTGCCAGCAGTTTTCAAGCGGGAGGAGGGGAGACCCAGTACTTC.

The genes are TRBV5-4 and TRBJ2-4; D possibly corresponds to TRBD2 (6 bases). The V and J ends lost 0 bases and 8 bases respectively, with 12 bases between them. Looked up from germline, CDR1 is SGHNT and CDR2 is YYREEE (reference sequence). The length of the CDR3 is 14 residues. CDR3 nucleotide sequence: TGTGCCAGCAGCTTGGAGGTCGGGAGTTACATTCAGTACTTC. Protein sequence: CASSLEVGSYIQYF.

The CDR3 loop is CAWSVLGVTEAFF. DNA of the CDR3: TGTGCCTGGAGTGTCTTGGGGGTCACTGAAGCTTTCTTT. This chain uses TRBV30 with TRBJ1-1; TRBD1 is a possible D gene (5 bases). There are 13 residues in the CDR3. Germline-derived CDR1 and CDR2 are GTSNPN and SVGIG (reference sequence). The V gene lost 0 bases and the J gene lost 4 bases, with 9 bases spanning the gap.